One and the same sample provided the 16 T cell receptor beta chains below, sequenced in a study of blood T cell repertoires in COVID-19 (dated by TCRdb to about 2020). Libraries were constructed by the immunoSEQ multiplex PCR assay. Not all clones reach the TCRdb copy of this immuneACCESS table, which keeps in-frame sequences only. Checked studies attribute under half of the gap to unresolved V genes and leave the rest unexplained. In this sample the table shows roughly 150,000 clones, about 86% of which occur a single time. The top ten clonotypes cover under 5% of the sample. Sequencing was done on a sample of peripheral blood. Receptors were obtained from a woman aged 70 to 79 with acute or convalescent COVID-19.

This chain uses TRBV11-2 with TRBJ2-1; TRBD1 agrees at 8 bases. V lost 5 bases and J lost 5; bases outside the gene matches: 8. Germline assignment: CDR1 SGHAT and CDR2 FQNNGV. The CDR3 contains 15 residues. CDR3 sequence (DNA): TGTGCCAGCAGCGCAGGGGGCGGTCGAGACAATGAGCAGTTCTTC. Encoded protein: CASSAGGGRDNEQFF.

V is TRBV2 and J is TRBJ1-6, with a tentative D call TRBD1 (6 bases). V was trimmed by 6 bases and J by 6 bases, leaving 15 bases between them. The CDR3 is 15 amino acids. CDR1 and CDR2 from the germline V gene are SNHLY and FYNNEI. The CDR3: CASRGGAGLNSPLHF. CDR3 in DNA: TGTGCCAGCAGGGGGGGGGCAGGCCTTAATTCACCCCTCCACTTT.

This clone was counted only a few times. The chain carries TRBV7-8 and TRBJ1-6, with 9 bases fitting TRBD1. J was trimmed by 0 bases and V by 6 bases; bases with no gene match: 3. The germline CDR1 and CDR2 sequences are SGHVS and FQNEAQ. The CDR3 runs 16 residues. CDR3: CASRGTGSSYNSPLHF. DNA for the CDR3: TGTGCCAGCAGAGGGACAGGGAGCTCCTATAATTCACCCCTCCACTTT.

The genes are TRBV15 and TRBJ2-2; weak D call: TRBD2 (5 bases). From germline, CDR1 is LNHNV and CDR2 YYDKDF (reference sequence). The length of the CDR3 is 14 residues. V lost 4 bases and J 3 bases, leaving 9 bases between the germline ends. CDR3 in amino acids: CATSMASYTGELFF. As DNA, the CDR3 is TGTGCCACCAGCATGGCTAGCTACACCGGGGAGCTGTTTTTT.

The V call is TRBV5-6, the J call TRBJ2-7; D unresolved. Looked up from germline, CDR1 is SGHDT and CDR2 is YYEEEE. The length of the CDR3 is 12 residues. V lost 2 bases, J lost 4 bases, and 7 bases lay in between. The CDR3 coding sequence is TGTGCCAGCAGCTTTACAGAATACGAGCAGTACTTC. It codes for CASSFTEYEQYF.

This chain connects TRBV28 to TRBJ2-7, with TRBD1 matching 8 bases. The CDR3 consists of 17 residues. The ends lost 5 bases at V and 1 base at J; junction bases unmatched: 13. The germline gives CDR1 MDHEN, CDR2 SYDVKM. The CDR3 sequence: CASSPPWRTGISYEQYF. The CDR3 DNA reads as TGTGCCAGCAGTCCTCCTTGGAGGACAGGGATTTCCTACGAGCAGTACTTC.

This clone was recorded a few times. V is TRBV18 and J is TRBJ1-1; D is unresolved. Trimming stripped 6 bases from V and 2 bases from J, with 13 bases between. The CDR3 runs to 14 residues. CDR1 and CDR2 (germline): KGHSH, LQKENI. The CDR3 nucleotides are TGTGCCAGCTCCCCGAACGCTATCAACACTGAAGCTTTCTTT. Protein sequence: CASSPNAINTEAFF.

This chain links TRBV29-1 with TRBJ1-2, with a tentative D call TRBD1 (6 bases). Germline lookup yields CDR1 SQVTM and CDR2 ANQGSEA. Trimming stripped 2 bases from V and 4 bases from J, with 14 bases between. This CDR3 contains 14 residues. Written as DNA, the CDR3 is TGCAGCGTTGAAAAGGCAGGGGTCGGCTATGGCTACACCTTC. The encoded protein is CSVEKAGVGYGYTF.

As to this clone: This CDR3 is also generated by other DNA sequences in the sample. The chain joins TRBV9 to TRBJ2-1; 12 bases line up with TRBD2. The V gene's germline CDR1 is SGDLS and CDR2 YYNGEE. V lost 2 bases to trimming and J lost 4 bases; unmatched junction nucleotides: 1. The CDR3 is 15 amino acids. As DNA, the CDR3 is TGTGCCAGCAGCGTCCTAGCGGGAGGGTACAATGAGCAGTTCTTC. Its translation is CASSVLAGGYNEQFF.

This clone was observed once. Here the CDR3 DNA reads TGTGCCAGCAGTTGGGGGGTGGGTGACACTGAAGCTTTCTTT. It specifies CASSWGVGDTEAFF. The J gene is TRBJ1-1, the V gene TRBV6-5; D is perhaps TRBD1 (5 bases). V lost 4 bases, J lost 3 bases, and 12 bases lay in between. The CDR3 spans 14 residues. The germline V gene encodes CDR1 MNHEY and CDR2 SVGAGI.

The gene calls are TRBV5-1 and TRBJ1-1; D is ambiguous. This CDR3 contains 15 residues. From germline, CDR1 is SGHRS and CDR2 YFSETQ. With 4 bases removed from V and 0 bases from J, the gap between germline ends came to 13 bases. The CDR3 loop is CASSLLDIMNTEAFF. In nucleotides, the CDR3 is TGCGCCAGCAGCCTCCTCGACATCATGAACACTGAAGCTTTCTTT.

The genes are TRBV7-9 and TRBJ1-1; TRBD1 is a possible D gene (5 bases). CDR1 and CDR2 from the germline V gene are SEHNR and FQNEAQ (reference sequence). The CDR3 is 13 amino acids. With 5 bases removed from V and 6 bases from J, the gap between germline ends came to 13 bases. CDR3 nucleotide sequence: TGTGCCAGCAGCGCCGGATGGGGCTCTGAAGCTTTCTTT. Its protein is CASSAGWGSEAFF.

Points on this clone: A read error may account for a junction end that differs from germline. This chain connects TRBV3-1 (or the pseudogene TRBV3-2) to TRBJ1-2; D is uncertain. The CDR3 is made up of 13 amino acids. CDR1 is LGHDT and CDR2 is YNNKEL in the germline V gene (reference sequence). Here the CDR3 reads CASSPRQDGPRFF. CDR3 bases: TGTGCCAGCAGCCCGCGTCAAGATGGGCCACGGTTTTTC.

V usage is TRBV6-5 and J usage is TRBJ1-5; TRBD1 might be the D (6 bases). The ends were cut back, 2 bases at V and 6 bases at J, with 11 bases in the middle. CDR1 and CDR2 from the germline V gene are MNHEY and SVGAGI. This CDR3 is built from 14 residues. The CDR3, as DNA: TGTGCCAGCAGTTACCGGAGGGGGGGTCAGCCCCAGCATTTT. It yields the protein CASSYRRGGQPQHF.

The chain couples TRBV10-1 to TRBJ2-3, with TRBD2 matching 8 bases. This CDR3 has 17 residues. Per germline, CDR1 WNHNN and CDR2 SYGVQD (reference sequence). V trimming: 4 bases; J trimming: 4 bases; junction bases outside the gene matches: 13. This CDR3 reads CASSGPTSGRLADTQYF. The CDR3 DNA follows: TGCGCCAGCAGTGGGCCTACTAGCGGTCGCCTCGCAGATACGCAGTATTTT.

The chain couples TRBV15 to TRBJ2-1; TRBD2 agrees at 10 bases. The germline gives CDR1 LNHNV, CDR2 YYDKDF (reference sequence). The CDR3 covers 15 residues. The V and J ends lost 4 bases and 9 bases, in that order; junction bases with no gene match: 9. The CDR3 here is CATSTVYTSGAEQFF. CDR3 nucleotide sequence: TGTGCCACCAGCACAGTATATACTAGCGGGGCTGAGCAGTTCTTC.